This T cell receptor beta chain was recovered during a study of identical twins. Looked up from germline, CDR1 is MNHNS and CDR2 is SASEGT. V was cut by 6 bases and J by 2 bases, with 16 bases left in between. The CDR3 loop spans 15 amino acids. Study-wide points: Because invariant MAIT and iNKT cells could be present, zero-insertion analyses could be partly confounded. Without tracking the same donors, conclusions rested on cross-sectional statistical analysis. The abundant beta clonotypes from cord blood had fewer insertions, and memory repertoires had none of this.

Each donor was a healthy Caucasian. TCRdb re-called the 5' RACE reads through MiXCR, storing one row per CDR3 protein. Here the sample spans about 700,000 distinct CDR3 sequences, around 6% being singletons. This clonotype was detected ten times or more. What it recognizes is unknown. Sample: naive T cells sorted from blood. This sequence joins TRBV6-1 and TRBJ1-1; a weak D match, TRBD1 (6 bases). The clonotype originates from a man aged 18 to 29 in good health. CDR3 nucleotides: TGTGCCAGCAGAAATACCGGGACACCAAACACTGAAGCTTTCTTT. Translating it yields CASRNTGTPNTEAFF.